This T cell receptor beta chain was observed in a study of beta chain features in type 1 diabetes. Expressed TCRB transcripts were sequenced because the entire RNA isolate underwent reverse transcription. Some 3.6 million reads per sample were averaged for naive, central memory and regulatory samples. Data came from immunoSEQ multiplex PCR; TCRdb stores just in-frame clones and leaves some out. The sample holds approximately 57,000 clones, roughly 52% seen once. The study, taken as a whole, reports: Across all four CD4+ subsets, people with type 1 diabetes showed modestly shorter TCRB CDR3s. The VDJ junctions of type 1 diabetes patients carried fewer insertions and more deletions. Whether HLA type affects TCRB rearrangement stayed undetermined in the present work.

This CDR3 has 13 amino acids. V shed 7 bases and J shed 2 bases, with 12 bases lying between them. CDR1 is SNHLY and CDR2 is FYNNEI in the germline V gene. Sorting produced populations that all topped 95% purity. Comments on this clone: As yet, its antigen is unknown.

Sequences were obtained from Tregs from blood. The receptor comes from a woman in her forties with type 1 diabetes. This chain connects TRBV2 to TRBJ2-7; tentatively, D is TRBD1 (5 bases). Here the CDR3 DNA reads TGTGCCAGCATGAGACAGATCACCTACGAGCAGTACTTC. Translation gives CASMRQITYEQYF.